This record looks at one TCR beta chain sequence and its context. Its target antigen remains unknown. There are no base qualities to consult, and no much larger clone falls within one base. The time point label on this specimen signifies: cells obtained before transplantation from donor or recipient. CD3+CD4+ and CD3+CD8+ populations were FACS-sorted from unstimulated pre-transplant donor and recipient cells taken from spleen or lymph nodes. The record originates from a study of graft-versus-host responses after intestinal transplantation (dated by TCRdb to the early 2020s). Regarding the study in general: The transplants that recipients got were multivisceral, liver-intestinal, or isolated intestinal. Every recipient was given anti-thymocyte globulin induction, followed by around three years of maintenance tacrolimus and steroids. After intestinal transplantation, graft-versus-host and host-versus-graft alloreactive T cell clones were followed in the graft, circulation and bone marrow using bulk TCR-beta CDR3 sequencing. To identify alloreactive clones, pre-transplant mixed lymphocyte reaction products were sequenced and then compared with unstimulated pre-transplant donor and recipient T cells. The cohort enrolled under 30 intestinal transplant recipients, one of whom was a retransplant, and a few patients without pretransplant specimens were excluded. Donor T cell macrochimerism was defined as a peak of at least 4% donor T cells among recipient peripheral blood mononuclear cells. Samples from three later patients were sequenced in-house on an Illumina MiSeq with MiXCR processing rather than by the commercial service. Overall study results and their limits: Conclusions were limited by the relatively low number and heterogeneity of intestinal transplant patients. GvH clones were found in recipient bone marrow, and some of the GvH clones appeared earlier in ileal mucosa or blood, which is consistent with an intestinal mucosal origin. In the allografts of patients with donor T cell macrochimerism, GvH to HvG T cell clonal ratios were high. Peak levels of circulating GvH clones were associated with declines in HvG clones early after transplant.

To prepare the library, the immunoSEQ multiplex PCR assay was applied. For most patients, genomic DNA was isolated with the Qiagen DNeasy Blood and Tissue Kit and sent frozen to Adaptive Biotechnologies for TCR sequencing. For most patients, high-throughput TCR-beta CDR3 sequencing of genomic DNA was performed by Adaptive Biotechnologies. Per the source publication's procedure: Adaptive's ImmunoSEQ software supplied the TCR sequencing data for 15 to 20 patients, while MiXCR and VDJtools were used to process a few other patients. CD4 versus CD8 sorting errors were corrected by removing sequences found in both subsets at a frequency ratio below 5:1. CDR3 nucleotide sequences shared by donor and recipient were removed because the origin of these sequences could not be assigned. Alloreactive clones required at least 2-fold expansion over unstimulated cells and minimum CFSE-low frequency of 0.002% (template counts) or 0.001% (read counts). A clone was considered mappable if detected in the sequenced pre-transplant spleen, lymph node, or MLR CFSE-low populations of the donor or recipient. Cumulative frequency of alloreactive clones was calculated as a percentage of all sequences weighted by copy number. TCRdb provides this immuneACCESS table in a form limited to in-frame rearrangements. Some clones are lacking; in checked studies, under half of them reflect an unresolved V gene, and why the rest are absent is not known. That table supplies the V and J calls and clone size; D and trimming were determined from the DNA. The sample table holds approximately 97,000 clones, of which 91% were seen once. In total, the top ten clones hold 0.15% to 0.2% of the sample.

Taken from the germline V gene, the CDR1 and CDR2 loops are LGHNA and YNFKEQ. The CDR3 spans 17 residues, from the cysteine through the phenylalanine. The CDR3 DNA has 51 bases and is translated from base 1. Trimmed from V: 0 bases; trimmed from J: 2 bases; junction bases lacking a gene match: 7. Sequenced material: unstimulated CD4+ T cells sorted from spleen or lymph node cells, taken before transplant. This clonotype was obtained from a human donor who was the organ donor for an intestinal transplant. Recombination linked TRBV4-2 to TRBJ2-3, with TRBD2 matching 8 junction bases. The DNA sequence reads TGTGCCAGCAGCCAAGAGAGCCGGGGGGGCGACACAGATACGCAGTATTTT. Its amino acids are CASSQESRGGDTDTQYF.